Described below is a single T cell receptor (beta chain) sequence and its context. The antigen it recognizes is unknown. No base-level quality is on record; no much larger clone is a single base apart. From the cysteine up to the phenylalanine, the CDR3 has a length of 12 residues. Only the CDR3 region is kept as DNA, spanning 36 bases read in frame from base 1. V is shortened by 4 bases, J by 5 bases, and the region joining them spans 7 bases. Looking up the germline V gene yields CDR1 SNHLY and CDR2 FYNNEI. This specimen comes from a study of blood T cell repertoires in COVID-19 (dated by TCRdb to the early 2020s). Concerning the study at large: Samples from collaborators originated in the United States, Italy and Spain and spanned both the acute and convalescent phases of COVID-19. The samples were drawn from the first 160 participants of the ongoing ImmuneRACE study and from 950 to 1,500 subjects provided by 6 global collaborators. The dataset comprised deeply sampled blood TCRbeta repertoires from subjects exposed to, actively infected with, or recovered from COVID-19. A de-identified subject ID, COVID-19 status, age in years and sex were almost always included in the sample metadata. The prospective study material was composed of cDNA or gDNA derived from T cells, B-cell-depleted T cells, or PBMCs. The repertoires were released in a freely available public database meant as a resource for research on the immune response to SARS-CoV-2. Where available, HLA class I and class II types were taken from metadata supplied by the sample provider and were not determined by assay-based typing.

General conclusions and limits of the study: Clinical and demographic metadata were provided uncurated, with the amount varying by source and participant.

Each collaborating institution followed its own protocols to collect whole blood in K2EDTA tubes. For TCRbeta analysis, collaborator samples were shipped as frozen whole blood, as isolated PBMCs, or as DNA extracted from either sample type. TCRbeta CDR3 regions were amplified from genomic DNA by means of the immunoSEQ Assay, a bias-controlled multiplex PCR. The paper's data handling went like this. Within the assay, amplification of reference gene primers was used to estimate how many nucleated cells each sample contained. Sequence reads were collapsed and filtered to measure the absolute abundance of every unique TCRbeta CDR3 rearrangement. For each sample, productive Simpson clonality was calculated as the square root of Simpson's diversity index across productive rearrangements. Not all clones reach the TCRdb copy of this immuneACCESS table, which keeps in-frame sequences only. Checked studies attribute under half of the gap to unresolved V genes and leave the rest unexplained. The V and J calls and clone size come from that table; D and trimming were worked out from the DNA. The sample data list about 92,000 clones, and about 90% of these were observed just once. The ten biggest clones cover 1.8% of the sample.

The sequence is built from TRBV2 and TRBJ2-3; the D gene remains uncertain. What was sequenced was peripheral blood. The receptor was derived from a human donor with active COVID-19. The donor label of this sample is uncertain. The DNA reads TGTGCCAGCAGTGTCTTTAAAGATACGCAGTATTTT. Its translation reads: CASSVFKDTQYF.